The T cell receptor (beta chain) under discussion was sequenced for a study of beta chain features in type 1 diabetes. General study results and limits: At VDJ recombination sites, type 1 diabetes patients had fewer insertions and more deleted nucleotides. A PCR bias possibly favoring shorter templates would apply equally to patients and controls. Since sequencing was performed on cDNA, cells with high TCR expression could be over-represented. Moderate yet significant TCRB CDR3 shortening was seen in Type 1 diabetes patients in all four CD4+ subsets.

Using CD45RO/CCR7/CD25/CD127/CD95/CD27, CD4+ naive, central memory, regulatory and stem cell-like memory cells were sorted. Sequenced material consisted of expressed TCRB transcripts (all of the isolated RNA was reverse transcribed). Sequenced by immunoSEQ multiplex PCR; TCRdb stores in-frame clones only, minus some. The table lists around 300,000 clones, roughly 15% of them singletons. The V end lost 4 bases, the J end lost 5 bases, and 9 bases lay between the germline ends. Per germline, CDR1 GTSNPN and CDR2 SVGIG (reference sequence). The CDR3 contains 12 residues. Details on this clone: Its antigen is as yet unknown.

The V and J genes are TRBV30 and TRBJ2-1, with no clear D. Sequencing input: naive CD4+ T cells from blood. This clonotype originated in a man younger than 35 with type 1 diabetes. The DNA for the CDR3 is TGTGCCTGGAAAAGCCTAAACAATGAGCAGTTCTTC. This codes for CAWKSLNNEQFF.